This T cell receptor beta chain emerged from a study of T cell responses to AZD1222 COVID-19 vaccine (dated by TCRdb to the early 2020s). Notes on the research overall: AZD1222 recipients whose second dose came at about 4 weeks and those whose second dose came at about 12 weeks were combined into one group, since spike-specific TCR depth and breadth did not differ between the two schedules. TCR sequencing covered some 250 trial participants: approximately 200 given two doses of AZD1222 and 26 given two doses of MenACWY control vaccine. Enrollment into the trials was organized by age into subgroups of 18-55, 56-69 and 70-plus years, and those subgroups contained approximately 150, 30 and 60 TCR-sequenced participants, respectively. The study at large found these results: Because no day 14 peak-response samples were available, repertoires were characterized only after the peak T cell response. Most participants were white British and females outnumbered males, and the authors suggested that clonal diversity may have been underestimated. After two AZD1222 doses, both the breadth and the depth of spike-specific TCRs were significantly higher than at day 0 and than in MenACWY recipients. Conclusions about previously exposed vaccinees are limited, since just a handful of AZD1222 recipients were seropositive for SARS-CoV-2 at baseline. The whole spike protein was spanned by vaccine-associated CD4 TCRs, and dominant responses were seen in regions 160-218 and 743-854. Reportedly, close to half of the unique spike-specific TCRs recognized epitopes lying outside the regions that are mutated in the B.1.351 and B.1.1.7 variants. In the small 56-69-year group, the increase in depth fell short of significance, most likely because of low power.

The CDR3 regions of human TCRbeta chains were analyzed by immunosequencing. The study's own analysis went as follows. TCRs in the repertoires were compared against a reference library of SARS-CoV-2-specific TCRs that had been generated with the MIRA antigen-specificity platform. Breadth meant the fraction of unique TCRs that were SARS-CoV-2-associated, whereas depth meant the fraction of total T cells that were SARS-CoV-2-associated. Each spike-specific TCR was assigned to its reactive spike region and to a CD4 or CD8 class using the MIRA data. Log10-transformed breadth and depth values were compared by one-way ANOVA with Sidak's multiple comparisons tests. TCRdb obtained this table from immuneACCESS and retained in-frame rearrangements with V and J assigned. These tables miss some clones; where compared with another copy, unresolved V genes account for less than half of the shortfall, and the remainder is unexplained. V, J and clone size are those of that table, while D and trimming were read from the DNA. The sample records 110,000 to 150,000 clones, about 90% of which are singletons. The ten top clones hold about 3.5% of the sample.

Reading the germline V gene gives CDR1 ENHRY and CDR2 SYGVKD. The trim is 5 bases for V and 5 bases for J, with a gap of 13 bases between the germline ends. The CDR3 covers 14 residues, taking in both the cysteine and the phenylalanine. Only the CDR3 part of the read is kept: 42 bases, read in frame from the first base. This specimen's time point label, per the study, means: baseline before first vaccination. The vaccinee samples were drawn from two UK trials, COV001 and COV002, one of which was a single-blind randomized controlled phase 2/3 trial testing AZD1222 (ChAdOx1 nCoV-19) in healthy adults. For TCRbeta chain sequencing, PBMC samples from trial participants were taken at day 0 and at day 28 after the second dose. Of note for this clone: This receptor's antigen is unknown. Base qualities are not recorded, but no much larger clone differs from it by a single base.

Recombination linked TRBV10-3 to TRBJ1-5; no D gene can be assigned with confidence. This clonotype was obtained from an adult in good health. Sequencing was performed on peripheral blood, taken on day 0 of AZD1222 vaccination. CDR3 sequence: CAISSLREDQPQHF. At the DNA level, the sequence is TGTGCCATCAGTTCCCTCCGAGAGGATCAGCCCCAGCATTTT.